This T cell receptor (beta chain) was captured by sequencing in a study of T cell repertoires in cytomegalovirus infection. Overall study: Public TCR beta signatures indicated both CMV infection and matching HLA type.

TCRdb passed the reads through MiXCR, listing each CDR3 protein once. The sample includes 200,000 to 300,000 distinct CDR3 sequences, 9.1% of them seen just once. Regarding the study as a whole: Predominance within the ex vivo response was attributable to HLA-C-restricted CMV-specific TCR beta clonotypes. Individuals carrying CMV plus the relevant HLA were identified by cumulative frequency of public TCR beta families.

This clonotype was seen a handful of times. No antigen is known for it. The receptor was isolated from a human donor in good health (CMV status not recorded). Some clones in this sample may be carry-over from other donors' samples. Sample: PBMCs.

The CDR3 here is CATSRDRGVGRQAYEQYF. The DNA for the CDR3 is TGTGCCACCAGCAGAGATAGAGGTGTAGGGAGACAGGCCTACGAGCAGTACTTC. This rearrangement joins TRBV15 to TRBJ2-7, with a weak D call TRBD1 (6 bases). This CDR3 is 18 amino acids long. Per germline, CDR1 LNHNV and CDR2 YYDKDF (reference sequence). V was clipped by 0 bases and J by 2 bases, with 20 bases between them.